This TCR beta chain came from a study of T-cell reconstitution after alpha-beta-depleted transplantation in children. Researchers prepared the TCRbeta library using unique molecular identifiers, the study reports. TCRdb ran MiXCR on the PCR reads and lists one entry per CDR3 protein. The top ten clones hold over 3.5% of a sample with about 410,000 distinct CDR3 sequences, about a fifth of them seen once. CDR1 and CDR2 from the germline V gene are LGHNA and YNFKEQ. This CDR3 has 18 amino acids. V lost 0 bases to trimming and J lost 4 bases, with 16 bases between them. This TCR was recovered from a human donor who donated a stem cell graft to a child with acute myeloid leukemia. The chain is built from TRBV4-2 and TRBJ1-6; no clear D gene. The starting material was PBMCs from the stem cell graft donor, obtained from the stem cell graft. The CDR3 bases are TGTGCCAGCAGCCAAGATCGTAATGTTACCAGTTATAATTCACCCCTCCACTTT. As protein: CASSQDRNVTSYNSPLHF.